This note documents a single TCR beta chain sequence. Its antigen remains unidentified. TCRdb independently ran MiXCR on the reads; one entry per CDR3 protein. The sample consists of 900,000 to 950,000 distinct CDR3 sequences, roughly 31% of them appearing once. The sample is drawn from a study of T cell repertoires in cytomegalovirus infection. Study summary: An indication of both CMV infection and matching HLA type came from public TCR beta signatures. General observations from the study: In two of eight donors, the top clonotype was HLA-C-restricted CMV-specific.

The V and J ends lost 8 bases and 8 bases, in that order; junction bases with no gene match: 23. CDR3 length: 17 amino acids. Germline-derived CDR1 and CDR2 are SEHNR and FQNEAQ (reference sequence). The specimen was cultured CD8+ T cells from PBMCs, collected from culture after CMV antigen stimulation. This chain links TRBV7-9 with TRBJ1-2, with TRBD1 matching over 7 bases. The TCR sequence derives from a human donor in good health (CMV status not recorded). Some clones in this sample may be carry-over from other donors' samples. The CDR3 nucleotides read TGTGCCAGCTATTTTCTGTCCCGGGACAGCACTTGGGACGGCTACACCTTC. It codes for CASYFLSRDSTWDGYTF.